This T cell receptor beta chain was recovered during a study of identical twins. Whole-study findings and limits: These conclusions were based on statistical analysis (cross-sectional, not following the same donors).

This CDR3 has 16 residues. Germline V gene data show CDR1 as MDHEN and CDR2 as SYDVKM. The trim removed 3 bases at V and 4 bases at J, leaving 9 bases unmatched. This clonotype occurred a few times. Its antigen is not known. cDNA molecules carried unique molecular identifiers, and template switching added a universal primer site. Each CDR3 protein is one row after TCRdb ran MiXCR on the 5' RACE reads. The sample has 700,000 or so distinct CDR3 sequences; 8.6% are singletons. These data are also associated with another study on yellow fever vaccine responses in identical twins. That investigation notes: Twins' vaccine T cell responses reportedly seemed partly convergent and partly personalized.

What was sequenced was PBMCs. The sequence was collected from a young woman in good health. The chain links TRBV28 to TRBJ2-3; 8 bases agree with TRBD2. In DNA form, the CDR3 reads TGTGCCAGCAGTTTGGGTTCGGGGGGGGCGCCAGATACGCAGTATTTT. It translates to CASSLGSGGAPDTQYF.